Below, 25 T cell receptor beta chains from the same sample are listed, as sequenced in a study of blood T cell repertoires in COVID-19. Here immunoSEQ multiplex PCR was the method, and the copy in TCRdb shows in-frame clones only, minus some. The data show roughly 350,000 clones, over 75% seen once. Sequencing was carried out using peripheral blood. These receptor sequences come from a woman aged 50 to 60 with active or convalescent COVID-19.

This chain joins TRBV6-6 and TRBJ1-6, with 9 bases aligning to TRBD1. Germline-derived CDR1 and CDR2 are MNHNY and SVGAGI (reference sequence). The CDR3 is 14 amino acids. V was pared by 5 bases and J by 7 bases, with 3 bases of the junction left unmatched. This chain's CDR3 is CASSRDRVNSPLHF. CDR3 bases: TGTGCCAGCAGTCGGGACAGGGTGAATTCACCCCTCCACTTT.

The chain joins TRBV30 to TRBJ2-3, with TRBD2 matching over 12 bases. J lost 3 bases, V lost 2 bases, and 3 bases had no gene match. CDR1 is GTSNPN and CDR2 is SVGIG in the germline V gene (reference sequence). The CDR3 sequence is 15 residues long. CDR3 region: CAWSLAGGITDTQYF. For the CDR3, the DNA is TGTGCCTGGAGTCTAGCGGGGGGGATTACAGATACGCAGTATTTT.

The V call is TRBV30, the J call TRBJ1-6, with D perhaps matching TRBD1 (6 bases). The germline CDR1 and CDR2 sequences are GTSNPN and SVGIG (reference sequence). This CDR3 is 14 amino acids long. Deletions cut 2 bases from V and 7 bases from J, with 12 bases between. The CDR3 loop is CAWSHREYNSPLHF. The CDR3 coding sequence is TGTGCCTGGAGTCACAGGGAGTACAATTCACCCCTCCACTTT.

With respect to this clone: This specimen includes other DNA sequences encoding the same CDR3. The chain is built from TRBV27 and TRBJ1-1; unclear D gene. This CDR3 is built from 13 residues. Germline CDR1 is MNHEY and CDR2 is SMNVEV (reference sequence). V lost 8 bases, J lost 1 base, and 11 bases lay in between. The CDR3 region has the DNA TGTGCCAGCTCCTATCGGGAGAACACTGAAGCTTTCTTT. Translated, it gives CASSYRENTEAFF.

The chain's CDR3 is CASSQGQNEAFF. DNA for the CDR3: TGTGCCAGCAGCCAAGGACAGAATGAAGCTTTCTTT. The chain links TRBV12-3 or TRBV12-4 to TRBJ1-1, with a weak D call TRBD1 (6 bases). The CDR3 spans 12 residues. V dropped 6 bases and J dropped 7 bases, with 12 bases sitting between them.

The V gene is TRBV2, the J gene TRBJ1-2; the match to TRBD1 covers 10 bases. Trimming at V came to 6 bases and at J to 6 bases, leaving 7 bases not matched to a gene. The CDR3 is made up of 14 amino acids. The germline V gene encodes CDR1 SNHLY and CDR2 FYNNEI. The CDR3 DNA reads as TGTGCCAGCAGGAGGGGACAGGGGATGGATGGCTACACCTTC. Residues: CASRRGQGMDGYTF. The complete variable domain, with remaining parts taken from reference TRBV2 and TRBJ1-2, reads EPEVTQTPSHQVTQMGQEVILRCVPISNHLYFYWYRQILGQKVEFLVSFYNNEISEKSEIFDDQFSVERPDGSNFTLKIRSTKLEDSAMYFCASRRGQGMDGYTFGSGTRLTVV.

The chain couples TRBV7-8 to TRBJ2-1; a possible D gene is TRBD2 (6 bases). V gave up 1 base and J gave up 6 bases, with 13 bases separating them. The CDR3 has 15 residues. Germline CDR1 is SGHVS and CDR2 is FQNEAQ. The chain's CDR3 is CASSLGWGLLNEQFF. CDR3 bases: TGTGCCAGCAGCTTAGGTTGGGGACTCCTCAATGAGCAGTTCTTC.

Here the CDR3 DNA reads TGTGCCAGCAGCCAAAGCGGGCCCACAGATACGCAGTATTTT. This gives the protein CASSQSGPTDTQYF. The gene calls are TRBV5-4 and TRBJ2-3, with D possibly being TRBD2 (6 bases). Germline V gene sequence: CDR1 SGHNT, CDR2 YYREEE (reference sequence). The CDR3 spans 14 residues. The V and J ends lost 4 bases and 2 bases respectively, with 11 bases between them.

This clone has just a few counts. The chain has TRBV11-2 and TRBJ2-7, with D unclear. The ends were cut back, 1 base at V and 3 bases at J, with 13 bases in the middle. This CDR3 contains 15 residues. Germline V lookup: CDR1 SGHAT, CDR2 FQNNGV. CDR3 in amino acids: CASSLVSGRSYEQYF. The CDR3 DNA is TGTGCCAGCAGCTTAGTTTCTGGTAGAAGCTACGAGCAGTACTTC.

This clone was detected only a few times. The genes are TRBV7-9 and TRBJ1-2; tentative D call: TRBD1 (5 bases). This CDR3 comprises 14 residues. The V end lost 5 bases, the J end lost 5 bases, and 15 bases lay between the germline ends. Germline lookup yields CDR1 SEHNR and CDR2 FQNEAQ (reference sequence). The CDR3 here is CASSPPRAGYGYTF. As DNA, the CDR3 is TGTGCCAGCAGCCCCCCCCGTGCAGGGTATGGCTACACCTTC. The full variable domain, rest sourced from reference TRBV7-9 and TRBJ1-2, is DTGVSQNPRHKITKRGQNVTFRCDPISEHNRLYWYRQTLGQGPEFLTYFQNEAQLEKSRLLSDRFSAERPKGSFSTLEIQRTEQGDSAMYLCASSPPRAGYGYTFGSGTRLTVV.

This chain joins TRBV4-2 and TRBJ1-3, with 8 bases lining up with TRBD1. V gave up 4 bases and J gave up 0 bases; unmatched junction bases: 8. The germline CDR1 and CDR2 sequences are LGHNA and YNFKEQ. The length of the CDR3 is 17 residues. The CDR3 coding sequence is TGTGCCAGCAGCCTACAGGGGGGACGGAGCTCTGGAAACACCATATATTTT. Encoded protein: CASSLQGGRSSGNTIYF.

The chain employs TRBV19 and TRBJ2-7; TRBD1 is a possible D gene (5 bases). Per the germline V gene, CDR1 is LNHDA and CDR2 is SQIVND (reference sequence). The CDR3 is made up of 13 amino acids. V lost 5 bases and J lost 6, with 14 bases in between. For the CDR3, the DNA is TGTGCCAGTAGTCGCCAGGGTATCGCCGAGCAGTACTTC. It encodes CASSRQGIAEQYF.

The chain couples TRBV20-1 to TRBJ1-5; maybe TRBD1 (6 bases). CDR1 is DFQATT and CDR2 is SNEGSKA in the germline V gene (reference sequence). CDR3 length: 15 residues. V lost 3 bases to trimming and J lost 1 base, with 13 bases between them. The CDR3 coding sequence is TGCAGTGCTAGTTTGCAGGGGCTAAGCAATCAGCCCCAGCATTTT. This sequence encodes CSASLQGLSNQPQHF.

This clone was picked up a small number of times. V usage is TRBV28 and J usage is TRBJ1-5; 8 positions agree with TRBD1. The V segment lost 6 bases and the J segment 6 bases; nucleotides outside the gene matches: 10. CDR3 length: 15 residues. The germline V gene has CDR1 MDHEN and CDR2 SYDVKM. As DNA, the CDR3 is TGTGCCAGCAGCTCGACAGGGGAGGCGACTCAGCCCCAGCATTTT. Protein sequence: CASSSTGEATQPQHF.

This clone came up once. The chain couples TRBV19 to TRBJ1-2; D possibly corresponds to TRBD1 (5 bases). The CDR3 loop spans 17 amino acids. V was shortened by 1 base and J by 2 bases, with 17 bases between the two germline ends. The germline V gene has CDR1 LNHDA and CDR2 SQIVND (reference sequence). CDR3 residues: CASSIVGGGRANYGYTF. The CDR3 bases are TGTGCCAGTAGTATAGTGGGCGGCGGCAGGGCCAACTATGGCTACACCTTC.

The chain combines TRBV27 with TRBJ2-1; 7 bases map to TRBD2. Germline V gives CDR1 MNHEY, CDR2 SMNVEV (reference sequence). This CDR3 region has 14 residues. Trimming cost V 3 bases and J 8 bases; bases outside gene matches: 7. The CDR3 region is CASSFVGGVYEQFF. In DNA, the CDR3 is TGTGCCAGCAGTTTTGTTGGGGGGGTCTATGAGCAGTTCTTC.

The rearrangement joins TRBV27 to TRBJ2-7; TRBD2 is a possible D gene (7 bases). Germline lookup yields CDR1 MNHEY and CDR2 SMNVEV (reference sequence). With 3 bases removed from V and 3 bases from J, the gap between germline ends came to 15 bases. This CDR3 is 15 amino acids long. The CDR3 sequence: CASSFSGGNFYEQYF. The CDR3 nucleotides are TGTGCCAGCAGTTTTTCGGGGGGCAACTTCTACGAGCAGTACTTC.

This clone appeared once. CDR3 sequence: CASSQVSDTSTDTQYF. The DNA for the CDR3 is TGCGCCAGCAGCCAAGTTAGCGACACTAGCACAGATACGCAGTATTTT. The rearrangement joins TRBV4-3 to TRBJ2-3; D possibly corresponds to TRBD2 (5 bases). CDR1 LGHNA and CDR2 YSLEER come from the germline V gene. This CDR3 has 16 residues. V was cut by 1 base and J by 0 bases, with 11 bases left in between.

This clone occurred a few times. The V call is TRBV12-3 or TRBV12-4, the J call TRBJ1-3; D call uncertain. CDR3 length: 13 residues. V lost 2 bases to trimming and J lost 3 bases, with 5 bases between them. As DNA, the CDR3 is TGTGCCAGCAGTTTATCCCTTGGAAACACCATATATTTT. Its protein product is CASSLSLGNTIYF.

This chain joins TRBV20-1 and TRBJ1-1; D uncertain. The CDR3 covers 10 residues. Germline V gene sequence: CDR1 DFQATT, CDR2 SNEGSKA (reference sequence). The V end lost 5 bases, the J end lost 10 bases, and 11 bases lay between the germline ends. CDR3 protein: CSASEVGAFF. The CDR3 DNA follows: TGCAGTGCTTCCGAGGTAGGAGCTTTCTTT.

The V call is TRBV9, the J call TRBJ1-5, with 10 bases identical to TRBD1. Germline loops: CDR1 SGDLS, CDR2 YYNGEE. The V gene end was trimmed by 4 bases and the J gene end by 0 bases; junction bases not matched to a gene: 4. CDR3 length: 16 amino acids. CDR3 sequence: CASSPGTGDSNQPQHF. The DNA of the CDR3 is TGTGCCAGCAGCCCTGGGACAGGGGATAGCAATCAGCCCCAGCATTTT.

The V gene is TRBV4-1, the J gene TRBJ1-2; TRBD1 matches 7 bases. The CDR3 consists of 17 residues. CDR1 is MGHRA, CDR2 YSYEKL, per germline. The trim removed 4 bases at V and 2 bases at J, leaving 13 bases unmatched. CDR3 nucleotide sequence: TGCGCCAGCAGCCCCAGTCGGTTGGACAGGAAAAACTATGGCTACACCTTC. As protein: CASSPSRLDRKNYGYTF.

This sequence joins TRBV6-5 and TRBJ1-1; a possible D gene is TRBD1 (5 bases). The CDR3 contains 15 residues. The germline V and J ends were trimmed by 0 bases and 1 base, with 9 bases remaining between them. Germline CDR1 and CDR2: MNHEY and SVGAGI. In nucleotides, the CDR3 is TGTGCCAGCAGTTACTCGGGGGAGGGGAACACTGAAGCTTTCTTT. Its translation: CASSYSGEGNTEAFF.

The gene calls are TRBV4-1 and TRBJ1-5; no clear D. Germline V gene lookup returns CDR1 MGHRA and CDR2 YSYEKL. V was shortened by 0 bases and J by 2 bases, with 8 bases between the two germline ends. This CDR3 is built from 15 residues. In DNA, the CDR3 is TGCGCCAGCAGCCAAGATATCGCAGGCAATCAGCCCCAGCATTTT. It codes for CASSQDIAGNQPQHF.

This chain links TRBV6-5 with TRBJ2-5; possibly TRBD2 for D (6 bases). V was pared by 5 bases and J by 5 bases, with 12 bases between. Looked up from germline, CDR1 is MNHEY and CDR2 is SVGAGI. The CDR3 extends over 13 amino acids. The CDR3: CASSRPGLETQYF. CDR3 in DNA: TGTGCCAGCAGTCGCCCGGGACTCGAGACCCAGTACTTC.